Listed below are T cell receptor beta chains from one sample, sequenced in a study of cytomegalovirus exposure and HLA in healthy donors. Using immunoSEQ multiplex PCR, the repertoire was profiled, and TCRdb retains in-frame clones only, with some absent. This table holds about 140,000 clones, roughly 76% found once. Material for sequencing was PBMCs. All receptors come from a female donor in good health and CMV-seronegative. Each CDR3 is given with its conserved first and last residue. D genes are given only for firm matches. The size field is filled for only some rows; it gives once, few, many or a size class.

TRBV6-6,TRBD1,once,TRBJ1-1,CASSWDRGDTEAFF,TGTGCCAGCAGTTGGGACAGGGGTGACACTGAAGCTTTCTTT
TRBV5-1,NA,NA,TRBJ2-1,CASSLGLVNEQFF,TGCGCCAGCAGCTTGGGACTAGTTAATGAGCAGTTCTTC
TRBV11-2,TRBD1,NA,TRBJ2-1,CASSLEGTGGIYEQFF,TGTGCCAGCAGCTTAGAAGGGACAGGGGGCATATATGAGCAGTTCTTC
TRBV29-1,NA,NA,TRBJ2-7,CSAYRAYEQYF,TGCAGCGCCTACAGAGCCTACGAGCAGTACTTC
TRBV5-4,TRBD1,NA,TRBJ2-1,CASSQLTGRNEQFF,TGTGCCAGCAGCCAATTGACAGGGCGCAATGAGCAGTTCTTC
TRBV7-2,TRBD2,NA,TRBJ2-3,CASSLGIAGGRDTQYF,TGTGCCAGCAGCTTAGGTATCGCGGGAGGGAGAGATACGCAGTATTTT
TRBV9,NA,once,TRBJ2-4,CASSVTPTMDIQYF,TGTGCCAGCAGCGTAACTCCTACCATGGACATTCAGTACTTC
TRBV5-3,TRBD1,NA,TRBJ2-7,CARKPGQGSHEQYF,TGTGCCAGAAAGCCGGGACAGGGATCCCACGAGCAGTACTTC
TRBV11-3,NA,NA,TRBJ1-2,CASSLGRAEGPSNPFYGYTF,TGTGCCAGCAGCTTAGGGAGGGCCGAGGGCCCCTCCAATCCCTTTTATGGCTACACCTTC
TRBV7-8,TRBD1,NA,TRBJ2-3,CASSRNRGPSTDTQYF,TGTGCCAGCAGCCGAAACAGGGGCCCTAGCACAGATACGCAGTATTTT
TRBV5-1,TRBD1,few,TRBJ1-2,CASTGTASNYGYTF,TGCGCCAGCACGGGGACAGCATCTAACTATGGCTACACCTTC
TRBV5-1,TRBD1,NA,TRBJ1-2,CASSLAEGQGGGYTF,TGCGCCAGCAGCTTGGCCGAGGGACAGGGTGGTGGCTACACCTTC
TRBV28,NA,NA,TRBJ1-3,CASSFLAGGNTIYF,TGTGCCAGCAGTTTCCTCGCTGGCGGAAACACCATATATTTT
TRBV7-9,NA,NA,TRBJ2-7,CASSLLFDEQYF,TGTGCCAGCAGCTTGTTATTTGACGAGCAGTACTTC
TRBV27,NA,NA,TRBJ2-7,CASSLSLVPGEQYF,TGTGCCAGCAGTTTATCGTTAGTACCGGGCGAGCAGTACTTC
TRBV6-1,NA,NA,TRBJ2-7,CASSERGFSLYEQYF,TGTGCCAGCAGTGAAAGGGGGTTTTCACTCTACGAGCAGTACTTC
TRBV9,NA,NA,TRBJ1-1,CASSVNRDIGNTEAFF,TGTGCCAGCAGCGTAAACCGGGACATCGGGAACACTGAAGCTTTCTTT
TRBV2,NA,NA,TRBJ2-7,CASWGPGVEQYF,TGTGCCAGCTGGGGCCCCGGAGTGGAGCAGTACTTC
TRBV10-3,NA,NA,TRBJ2-3,CAIKYSHGEKDTQYF,TGTGCCATCAAATACTCCCATGGGGAGAAAGATACGCAGTATTTT
TRBV19,TRBD1,NA,TRBJ1-5,CASSRSTGGENQPQHF,TGTGCCAGTAGCCGCTCAACAGGGGGAGAAAATCAGCCCCAGCATTTT
TRBV5-1,TRBD1,NA,TRBJ2-2,CASSTRQGAGGELFF,TGCGCCAGCAGCACCCGACAGGGGGCTGGCGGGGAGCTGTTTTTT
TRBV29-1,TRBD2,NA,TRBJ2-7,CSVEGVNPGGSYEQYF,TGCAGCGTTGAGGGTGTTAACCCGGGAGGCTCCTACGAGCAGTACTTC
TRBV29-1,NA,NA,TRBJ1-4,CSGGQGTNEKLFF,TGCAGCGGGGGGCAGGGAACTAATGAAAAACTGTTTTTT
TRBV7-3,NA,NA,TRBJ2-2,CASSLMGQGNTGELFF,TGTGCCAGCAGCTTAATGGGGCAGGGGAACACCGGGGAGCTGTTTTTT
TRBV10-3,NA,NA,TRBJ2-1,CAIRDPSDSQTNNEQFF,TGTGCCATCAGGGACCCCTCGGACTCCCAAACAAACAATGAGCAGTTCTTC
TRBV28,TRBD2,NA,TRBJ2-1,CATWPGGVRGNEQFF,TGTGCCACTTGGCCCGGGGGGGTTAGGGGGAATGAGCAGTTCTTC
TRBV7-9,NA,NA,TRBJ2-2,CASSPTGVVAGELFF,TGTGCCAGCAGCCCTACGGGGGTGGTAGCCGGGGAGCTGTTTTTT
TRBV2,TRBD1,once,TRBJ1-5,CASSEALHKGGGNQPQHF,TGTGCCAGCAGTGAAGCGCTTCATAAAGGGGGCGGCAATCAGCCCCAGCATTTT
TRBV10-1,TRBD2,NA,TRBJ2-3,CASSEGTSGAGDTQYF,TGCGCCAGCAGTGAAGGGACTAGCGGGGCGGGAGATACGCAGTATTTT
TRBV5-1,TRBD1,NA,TRBJ2-1,CASSLAAMTGVNEQFF,TGCGCCAGCAGCTTGGCAGCAATGACAGGGGTCAATGAGCAGTTCTTC
TRBV7-3,NA,NA,TRBJ2-2,CASSLNSGAGELFF,TGTGCCAGCAGCTTAAACAGTGGCGCCGGGGAGCTGTTTTTT
TRBV5-6,NA,few,TRBJ1-1,CASSLDSRGRNTEAFF,TGTGCCAGCAGCCTAGATTCCCGCGGGAGGAACACTGAAGCTTTCTTT
TRBV27,NA,NA,TRBJ2-1,CASSLAASYNEQFF,TGTGCCAGCAGTTTAGCGGCCTCCTACAATGAGCAGTTCTTC
TRBV7-2,TRBD1,NA,TRBJ1-2,CASSPSTGGYGYTF,TGTGCCAGCAGCCCGTCGACAGGGGGCTATGGCTACACCTTC
TRBV15,NA,NA,TRBJ2-1,CATSRTVRINYNEQFF,TGTGCCACCAGCAGGACAGTCAGAATAAACTACAATGAGCAGTTCTTC
TRBV5-5,TRBD1,NA,TRBJ2-7,CASTKPGQGAREQYF,TGTGCCAGCACCAAGCCGGGACAGGGGGCCCGCGAGCAGTACTTC
TRBV19,NA,NA,TRBJ2-7,CASSVLPGVAYEQYF,TGTGCCAGTAGCGTGCTTCCGGGAGTCGCCTACGAGCAGTACTTC
TRBV5-5,TRBD2,NA,TRBJ2-3,CASSLGLAWTDTQYF,TGTGCCAGCAGCCTCGGACTAGCGTGGACAGATACGCAGTATTTT
TRBV7-9,TRBD2,NA,TRBJ2-7,CASSPGLAGVNEQYF,TGTGCCAGCAGCCCCGGGCTAGCGGGAGTTAACGAGCAGTACTTC
TRBV30,NA,NA,TRBJ1-2,CAWERGYGYTF,TGTGCCTGGGAGCGGGGATATGGCTACACCTTC
TRBV29-1,TRBD2,NA,TRBJ2-7,CSVEERDPYEQYF,TGCAGCGTTGAGGAGCGGGATCCCTATGAGCAGTACTTC
TRBV6-6,NA,few,TRBJ1-1,CASSYGVRGTEAFF,TGTGCCAGCAGTTACGGGGTGCGGGGAACTGAAGCTTTCTTT